Included here is one T cell receptor (beta chain) sequence, with context. Its target is unknown. The CDR3 is 17 amino acids. Per the germline V gene, CDR1 is LGHNA and CDR2 is YNFKEQ. V dropped 2 bases and J dropped 7; count of bases not matched to a gene: 7. The sample originates from a study of T cell responses to AZD1222 COVID-19 vaccine. Study-wide results and limits: Among the donors, most were white British and more were female, and clonal diversity was possibly underestimated. There were vaccine-associated CD4 TCRs across spike, dominant at 160-218 and 743-854. Scientists sampled the repertoires only once the peak T cell response had passed. Nearly half of spike-specific TCRs reportedly target unmutated variant regions.

The protocol was immunoSEQ multiplex PCR, while the TCRdb copy is restricted to in-frame clones and leaves out a portion. The sample shows about 140,000 clones, roughly 90% of them seen only once. The V and J genes are TRBV4-2 and TRBJ2-2, with 13 bases lining up with TRBD2. The sample consisted of peripheral blood, taken on day 0 of AZD1222 vaccination. The origin of this receptor is an adult in good health. The CDR3 nucleotides read TGTGCCAGCAGCCAAAGGACTAGCGGGGGACTAGGCGGGGAGCTGTTTTTT. Translated, it gives CASSQRTSGGLGGELFF.